A single T cell receptor (beta chain) is shown here with its context. This clonotype was counted ten times or more. Its antigen is not yet known. No much larger clone exists at a distance of one base, and base qualities are not known. The sample originates from a study of T cells after yellow fever vaccination (dated by TCRdb to about 2019). Background on the whole study: The SMART-Seq v4 Ultra Low Input RNA kit was used to prepare libraries from fractions with low cell numbers. To follow T-cell clones before and after both primary and booster YFV17D yellow fever vaccination, bulk TCR alpha and beta repertoires underwent longitudinal sequencing. Two healthy male donors, one aged 18 to 29 and one aged 30 to 40 years, were included in the cohort. Bulk PBMC replicates and cell subsets were isolated from blood drawn at multiple timepoints before and after both primary and secondary immunization. Overall results and qualifications from the work: Computational filtering was needed because FACS-sorted repertoires could contain abundant contaminating clonotypes from the bulk population. A small fraction of clonotypes appeared in both the CD4 and CD8 compartments, likely as a result of convergent recombination. Because the study included only a couple of donors, the extent to which the findings can be generalized is limited. Most clones expanded after primary vaccination (around 96% of CD4 and 88% of CD8) were re-detected after the booster, suggesting that broad memory maintenance occurred. The secondary T-cell response was weaker than the primary response but faster, peaking on day 5 instead of day 15.

Reading from cysteine to phenylalanine, the CDR3 counts 12 amino acids. Only CDR3 DNA is held: 36 bases, read in frame from base 1. CDR1 and CDR2 (MNHEY, SVGEGT) derive from the germline V gene. Trimming costs V 4 bases and J 3 bases, and their ends lie 5 bases apart. Synthesis of TCR cDNA relied on 5'RACE template switching, a step that introduced a universal primer site along with unique molecular identifiers. Priming for cDNA synthesis came from both the TCR alpha and TCR beta constant segments. Library amplification involved two PCR steps, and the second step added sample barcodes and sequencing adapters. Sequencing of libraries was performed on Illumina HiSeq 2500 (2x100 bp) or NovaSeq (2x150 bp). The paper's processing steps were these. Reads were demultiplexed and collapsed into UMI consensus sequences with MIGEC, and V(D)J alignment was performed with MiXCR. Using edgeR on replicate PBMC samples, clonotypes were called vaccine-responding if FDR was below 0.01 and the log2 fold change was above 5 up to day 15. Each bulk clonotype was labeled CD4 or CD8 based on which sequenced repertoire, CD4 or CD8, contained the clonotype at higher abundance. TCRdb's own reprocessing of the public reads used fastp at Q25 and MiXCR and kept productive beta chains. CDR3 protein sequences are deduplicated, and each keeps its most common genes and DNA. What appears here as the V and J calls and clone size reflects TCRdb's work, not the paper's. In all, the sample holds about 130,000 distinct CDR3 sequences, and approximately 7% of those were seen once. Of the sample, 2% to 3% falls within the top ten clones.

What this sample's treatment or condition label stands for: live attenuated yellow fever vaccine strain. PBMCs were isolated from peripheral blood using a standard Ficoll-Paque protocol. Dynabeads CD4 and CD8 positive selection kits were used to isolate CD4 and CD8 T-cell fractions. TriZol was used to extract RNA from bulk PBMCs, from CD4 and CD8 fractions, and from dextramer-positive and dextramer-negative fractions. This receptor chain uses TRBV6-2 or TRBV6-3 and TRBJ2-3, with the D gene uncertain. The sample in question was CD4+ T cells sorted from PBMCs, obtained 10 to 11 days after the first yellow fever vaccination. The sequence was collected from a man aged 18 to 29 who received the YFV17D yellow fever vaccine. The DNA sequence is as follows: TGTGCCAGCAGTTTCCGGACAGATACGCAGTATTTT. Translated, this gives CASSFRTDTQYF.